This TCR beta chain was captured in a study of cytomegalovirus exposure and HLA in healthy donors. Broader study findings: Sequencing probably produced one cluster of sequence variants that were highly shared.

In the PCR, 60 Vbeta and 13 Jbeta primers were used. TCRdb's table, derived via immunoSEQ multiplex PCR, lists solely in-frame clones and lacks some. The sample has 91,000 or so clones, and its top ten clones hold about 3.4%. Comments on this clone: The antigen remains unidentified.

V was trimmed by 0 bases and J by 1 base, leaving 9 bases between them. From germline, CDR1 is LNHNV and CDR2 YYDKDF (reference sequence). CDR3 length: 15 residues. Sample: PBMCs. The clonotype originates from a woman aged 25 to 45 in good health and CMV-seronegative. J is TRBJ1-1 and V is TRBV15, with D unresolved. CDR3 DNA: TGTGCCACCAGCAGAGATCAGTACAGGAACACTGAAGCTTTCTTT. Protein: CATSRDQYRNTEAFF.